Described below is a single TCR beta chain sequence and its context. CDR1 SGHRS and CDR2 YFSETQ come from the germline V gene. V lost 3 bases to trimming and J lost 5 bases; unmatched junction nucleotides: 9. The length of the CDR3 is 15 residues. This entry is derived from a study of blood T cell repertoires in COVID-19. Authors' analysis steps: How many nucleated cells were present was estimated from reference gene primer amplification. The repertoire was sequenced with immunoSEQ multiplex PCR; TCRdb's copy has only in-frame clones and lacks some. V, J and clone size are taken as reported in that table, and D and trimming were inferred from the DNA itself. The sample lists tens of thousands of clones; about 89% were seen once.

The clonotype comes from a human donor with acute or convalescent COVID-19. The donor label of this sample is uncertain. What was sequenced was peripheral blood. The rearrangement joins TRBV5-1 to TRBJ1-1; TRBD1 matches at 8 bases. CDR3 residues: CASSWSPGQATEAFF. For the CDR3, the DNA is TGCGCCAGCAGCTGGTCGCCGGGACAGGCGACTGAAGCTTTCTTT.